One sample yielded the 16 T cell receptor beta chains listed below, sequenced in a study of T cell responses to AZD1222 COVID-19 vaccine. TCRdb's table, derived via immunoSEQ multiplex PCR, lists solely in-frame clones and lacks some. The table has around 140,000 clones, 80% to 90% seen once; the top ten hold roughly 4.7%. The source material was peripheral blood, sampled on day 0 of AZD1222 vaccination. These receptors came from an adult in good health.

This clone was found a few times. The V and J genes are TRBV5-8 and TRBJ1-2, with 8 nucleotides matching TRBD1. Looked up from germline, CDR1 is SGHTS and CDR2 is YDEGEE. V was pared by 3 bases and J by 5 bases, with 15 bases of the junction left unmatched. The CDR3 sequence is 17 residues long. The chain's CDR3 is CASSWGDQGAVLYGYTF. The CDR3 nucleotides are TGTGCCAGCAGCTGGGGCGATCAGGGGGCTGTTTTATATGGCTACACCTTC.

This chain connects TRBV6-2 or TRBV6-3 to TRBJ2-1, with D possibly matching TRBD1 (6 bases). Germline V CDR1 and CDR2: MNHEY, SVGEGT. The CDR3 covers 17 residues. Trimming removed 6 bases from V and 1 base from J, with 19 bases in between. The DNA for the CDR3 is TGTGCCAGCAGCCCTAGGCCCGACAGGATATCCTACAATGAGCAGTTCTTC. This translates into CASSPRPDRISYNEQFF.

V usage is TRBV18 and J usage is TRBJ1-1, with D possibly being TRBD1 (6 bases). The CDR3 covers 14 residues. V was cut by 7 bases and J by 3 bases, with 15 bases left in between. CDR1 and CDR2 from the germline V gene are KGHSH and LQKENI. CDR3 nucleotides: TGTGCCAGCTTACCCCCCAGGGGTTACACTGAAGCTTTCTTT. Translated: CASLPPRGYTEAFF.

V and J are TRBV28 and TRBJ1-5; D may be TRBD1 (6 bases). The CDR3 totals 14 residues. V was pared by 6 bases and J by 6 bases, with 15 bases between. Germline V CDR1 and CDR2: MDHEN, SYDVKM. This chain's CDR3 is CASRGGQAAQPQHF. CDR3 coding DNA: TGTGCCAGCAGGGGGGGCCAAGCGGCTCAGCCCCAGCATTTT. Using reference TRBV28 and TRBJ1-5 for the parts outside the CDR3, the full variable domain is DVKVTQSSRYLVKRTGEKVFLECVQDMDHENMFWYRQDPGLGLRLIYFSYDVKMKEKGDIPEGYSVSREKKERFSLILESASTNQTSMYLCASRGGQAAQPQHFGDGTRLSIL.

The J gene is TRBJ2-7, the V gene TRBV3-1 (or the pseudogene TRBV3-2); 8 nucleotides line up with TRBD1. V was pared by 1 base and J by 8 bases, with 7 bases of the junction left unmatched. The CDR3 length is 14 residues. Germline V gene sequence: CDR1 LGHDT, CDR2 YNNKEL (reference sequence). The CDR3: CASSQAGGAGKQYF. CDR3 in DNA: TGTGCCAGCAGCCAAGCAGGGGGCGCCGGAAAGCAGTACTTC.

The J gene is TRBJ1-5, the V gene TRBV6-4, with D maybe TRBD1 (5 bases). Trimming took off 3 bases at V and 4 bases at J, with 10 bases between the two ends. The germline V gene encodes CDR1 MRHNA and CDR2 SNTAGT. The CDR3 is 14 amino acids. CDR3 residues: CASSDSGGNQPQHF. As DNA, the CDR3 is TGTGCCAGCAGTGATTCGGGGGGAAATCAGCCCCAGCATTTT.

This clone appeared a few times. J is TRBJ1-3 and V is TRBV5-5, with TRBD1 as a possible D gene (6 bases). Trimming pared 4 bases from V and 2 bases from J, leaving 16 bases between. The CDR3 length is 16 residues. Germline assignment: CDR1 SGHKS and CDR2 YYEKEE (reference sequence). CDR3 loop: CASSDYRVRTGNTIYF. For the CDR3, the DNA is TGTGCCAGCAGCGATTACAGGGTCCGGACTGGAAACACCATATATTTT.

The chain joins TRBV11-2 to TRBJ1-2; D is perhaps TRBD1 (5 bases). CDR3 size: 14 residues. Germline values: CDR1 SGHAT, CDR2 FQNNGV. The ends were cut back, 1 base at V and 8 bases at J, with 14 bases in the middle. For the CDR3, the DNA is TGTGCCAGCAGCTTAGGGGACGGCGCTTCGGGCTACACCTTC. Encoded protein: CASSLGDGASGYTF. Full variable domain (outside the CDR3, taken from reference TRBV11-2 and TRBJ1-2): EAGVAQSPRYKIIEKRQSVAFWCNPISGHATLYWYQQILGQGPKLLIQFQNNGVVDDSQLPKDRFSAERLKGVDSTLKIQPAKLEDSAVYLCASSLGDGASGYTFGSGTRLTVV.

V and J are TRBV6-5 and TRBJ2-1, with 13 nucleotides matching TRBD2. The CDR3 length is 15 residues. Unmatched junction bases numbered 7, after V lost 4 bases and J lost 10 bases. Germline-derived CDR1 and CDR2 are MNHEY and SVGAGI. CDR3 DNA sequence: TGTGCCAGCAGTTTACTAGCGGGAGGGTTGCGGGAGCAGTTCTTC. Encoded protein: CASSLLAGGLREQFF.

This chain connects TRBV6-1 to TRBJ2-1; the match to TRBD2 covers 9 bases. Germline values: CDR1 MNHNS, CDR2 SASEGT. V lost 4 bases, J lost 0 bases, and 4 bases stayed unmatched. CDR3 length equals 16 residues. The CDR3 is CASSGLAERSYNEQFF. The CDR3 DNA reads as TGTGCCAGCAGTGGACTAGCGGAGCGCTCCTACAATGAGCAGTTCTTC.

The chain carries TRBV15 and TRBJ1-5; D is undetermined. Deletions cut 2 bases from V and 1 base from J, with 9 bases between. Looked up from germline, CDR1 is LNHNV and CDR2 is YYDKDF (reference sequence). The CDR3 spans 15 residues. DNA for the CDR3: TGTGCCACCAGCAGATATTCAGAGAGCAATCAGCCCCAGCATTTT. Its translation: CATSRYSESNQPQHF.

The rearrangement uses TRBV2 and TRBJ2-7, with D uncertain. Trimming stripped 7 bases from V and 2 bases from J, with 15 bases between. CDR3 size: 14 residues. Germline CDR1 reads SNHLY; CDR2 reads FYNNEI. CDR3 amino acids: CASTPHDPPYEQYF. The CDR3 region has the DNA TGTGCCAGCACCCCGCACGATCCCCCCTACGAGCAGTACTTC. The entire variable domain, with the rest obtained from reference TRBV2 and TRBJ2-7, is as follows: EPEVTQTPSHQVTQMGQEVILRCVPISNHLYFYWYRQILGQKVEFLVSFYNNEISEKSEIFDDQFSVERPDGSNFTLKIRSTKLEDSAMYFCASTPHDPPYEQYFGPGTRLTVT.

The J gene is TRBJ1-1, the V gene TRBV28; D perhaps matches TRBD1 (5 bases). The CDR3 contains 16 residues. V gave up 5 bases and J gave up 6 bases, with 22 bases separating them. Germline loops: CDR1 MDHEN, CDR2 SYDVKM. CDR3 loop: CASSTFRRGLRAEAFF. The DNA for the CDR3 is TGTGCCAGCAGTACCTTTCGACGGGGCTTAAGGGCTGAAGCTTTCTTT.

This chain connects TRBV19 to TRBJ1-5; 9 nucleotides agree with TRBD1. CDR3 length equals 15 residues. Germline V gene sequence: CDR1 LNHDA, CDR2 SQIVND (reference sequence). After removal of 5 bases from V and 3 bases from J, the junction contained 5 bases not matched to a gene. The chain's CDR3 is CASSFRTGDNQPQHF. CDR3 nucleotide sequence: TGTGCCAGTAGTTTTAGGACAGGGGACAATCAGCCCCAGCATTTT.

V is TRBV24-1 and J is TRBJ1-2, with 7 positions matching TRBD1. Losses at the gene ends were 3 bases for V and 7 bases for J; bases not matched to a gene: 7. This CDR3 has 14 residues. Germline CDR1 is KGHDR and CDR2 is SFDVKD. The CDR3 nucleotides read TGTGCCACCAGTGATGGCAGGGGGTTCGGTGGCTACACCTTC. Protein: CATSDGRGFGGYTF.

This clone was picked up one time. This chain connects TRBV28 to TRBJ1-2; maybe TRBD1 (6 bases). Trimming removed 5 bases from V and 2 bases from J, with 6 bases in between. The germline V gene has CDR1 MDHEN and CDR2 SYDVKM. The CDR3 loop spans 12 amino acids. In nucleotides, the CDR3 is TGTGCCAGCAGTAGGGGGAACTATGGCTACACCTTC. Its protein is CASSRGNYGYTF.